This paragraph covers one TCR beta chain sequence. Antigen specificity is unknown. The source of the sample is a study of beta chain features in type 1 diabetes. Study at large: Patient and healthy donor groups were alike in age, gender and cell yields.

All of the isolated RNA was reverse transcribed, so expressed TCRB transcripts were sequenced. TCRdb keeps only in-frame clones here, not all; method: immunoSEQ multiplex PCR. The data show some 300,000 clones, with under 8.5% seen just once and 1% held by the top ten. Germline loops: CDR1 SGHTA, CDR2 FQGTGA. CDR3 length: 16 amino acids. Trimming took 0 bases from V and 2 from J, leaving 10 bases between them. Broader study findings: TCRB CDR3s were moderately but significantly shorter in Type 1 diabetes patients in all four CD4+ subsets. Patients' naive, central memory and Treg TCRB repertoires seemed closer to one another than those of healthy donors.

The receptor was derived from a woman younger than 30 in good health. This chain uses TRBV7-3 with TRBJ2-2, with D hard to call. Sequenced sample: central memory CD4+ T cells from blood. The CDR3 DNA is TGTGCCAGCAGCTTAACGCCAACCCGTAACACCGGGGAGCTGTTTTTT. Its translation: CASSLTPTRNTGELFF.